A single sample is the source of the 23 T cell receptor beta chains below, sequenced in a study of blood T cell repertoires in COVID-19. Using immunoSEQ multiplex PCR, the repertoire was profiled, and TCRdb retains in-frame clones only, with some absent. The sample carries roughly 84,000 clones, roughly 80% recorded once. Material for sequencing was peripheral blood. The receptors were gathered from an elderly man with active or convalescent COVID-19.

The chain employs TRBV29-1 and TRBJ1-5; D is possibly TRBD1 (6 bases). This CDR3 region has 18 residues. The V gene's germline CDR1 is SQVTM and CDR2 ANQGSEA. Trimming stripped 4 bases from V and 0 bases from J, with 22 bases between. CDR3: CSVVEGGALPYSNQPQHF. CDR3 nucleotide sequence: TGCAGCGTTGTGGAGGGGGGGGCCCTTCCCTATAGCAATCAGCCCCAGCATTTT.

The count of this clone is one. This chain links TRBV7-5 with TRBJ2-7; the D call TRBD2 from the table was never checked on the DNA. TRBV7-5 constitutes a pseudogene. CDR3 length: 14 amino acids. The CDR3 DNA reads TGTGTCAGAAGCGAGCGGACCGGGAACTACGAGCAGTACGTC. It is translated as CVRSERTGNYEQYV.

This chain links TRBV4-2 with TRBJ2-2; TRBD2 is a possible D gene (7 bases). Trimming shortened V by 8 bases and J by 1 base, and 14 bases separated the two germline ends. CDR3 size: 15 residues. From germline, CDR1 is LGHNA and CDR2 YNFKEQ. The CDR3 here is CASRPAGQNTGELFF. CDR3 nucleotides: TGTGCCAGCCGGCCAGCGGGACAGAACACCGGGGAGCTGTTTTTT.

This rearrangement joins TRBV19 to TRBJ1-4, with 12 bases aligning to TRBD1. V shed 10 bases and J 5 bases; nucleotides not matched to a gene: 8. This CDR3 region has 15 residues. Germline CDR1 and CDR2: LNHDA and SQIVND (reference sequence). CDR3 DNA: TGTGCCACAACGGGACAGGGGGCGGGGAATGAAAAACTGTTTTTT. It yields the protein CATTGQGAGNEKLFF.

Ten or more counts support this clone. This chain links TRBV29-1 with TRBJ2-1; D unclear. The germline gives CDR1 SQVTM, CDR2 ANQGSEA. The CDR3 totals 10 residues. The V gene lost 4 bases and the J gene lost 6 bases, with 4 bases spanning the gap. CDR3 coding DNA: TGCAGCGTTGGCGTCAATGAGCAGTTCTTC. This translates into CSVGVNEQFF.

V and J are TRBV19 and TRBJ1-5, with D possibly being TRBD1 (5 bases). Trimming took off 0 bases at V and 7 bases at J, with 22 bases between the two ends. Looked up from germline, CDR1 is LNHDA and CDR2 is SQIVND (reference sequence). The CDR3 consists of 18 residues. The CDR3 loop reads CASSIDRWGRERGQPQHF. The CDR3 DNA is TGTGCCAGTAGTATAGATCGGTGGGGGAGGGAGCGGGGCCAGCCCCAGCATTTT.

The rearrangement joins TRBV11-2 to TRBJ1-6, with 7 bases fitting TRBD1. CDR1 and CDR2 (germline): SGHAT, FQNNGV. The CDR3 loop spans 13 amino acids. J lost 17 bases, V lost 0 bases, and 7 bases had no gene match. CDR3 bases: TGTGCCAGCAGCTTAGATCGGGACAGCCTTTTCCACTTT. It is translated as CASSLDRDSLFHF.

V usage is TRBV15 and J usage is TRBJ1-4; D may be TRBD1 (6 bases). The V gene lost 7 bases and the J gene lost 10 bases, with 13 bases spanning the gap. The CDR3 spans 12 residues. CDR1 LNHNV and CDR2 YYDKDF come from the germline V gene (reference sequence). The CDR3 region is CATTQQGVKLFF. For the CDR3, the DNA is TGTGCCACCACCCAACAGGGTGTAAAACTGTTTTTT. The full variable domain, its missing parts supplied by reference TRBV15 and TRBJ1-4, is DAMVIQNPRYQVTQFGKPVTLSCSQTLNHNVMYWYQQKSSQAPKLLFHYYDKDFNNEADTPDNFQSRRPNTSFCFLDIRSPGLGDTAMYLCATTQQGVKLFFGSGTQLSVL.

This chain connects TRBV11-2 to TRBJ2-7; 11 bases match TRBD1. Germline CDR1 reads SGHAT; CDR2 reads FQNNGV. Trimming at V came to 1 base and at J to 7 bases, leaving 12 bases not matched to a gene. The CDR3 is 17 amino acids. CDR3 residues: CASSLGGQGGYTFEQYV. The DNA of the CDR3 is TGTGCCAGCAGCTTAGGGGGACAGGGGGGATATACGTTTGAGCAGTACGTC.

For the CDR3, the DNA is TGCAGCGCCCTTGGGCAGGGGTACAATCAGCCCCAGCATTTT. Protein product: CSALGQGYNQPQHF. This chain links TRBV29-1 with TRBJ1-5, with a possible D match to TRBD1 (6 bases). The CDR3 is made up of 14 amino acids. V was cut by 7 bases and J by 3 bases, with 16 bases left in between. Germline V gene data show CDR1 as SQVTM and CDR2 as ANQGSEA.

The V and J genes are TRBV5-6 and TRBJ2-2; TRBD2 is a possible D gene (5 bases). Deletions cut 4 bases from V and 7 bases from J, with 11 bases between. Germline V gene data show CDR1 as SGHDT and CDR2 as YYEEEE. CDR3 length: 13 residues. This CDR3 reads CASSPGMVGELFF. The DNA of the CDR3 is TGTGCCAGCAGCCCGGGGATGGTCGGGGAGCTGTTTTTT. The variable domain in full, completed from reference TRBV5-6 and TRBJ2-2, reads DAGVTQSPTHLIKTRGQQVTLRCSPKSGHDTVSWYQQALGQGPQFIFQYYEEEERQRGNFPDRFSGHQFPNYSSELNVNALLLGDSALYLCASSPGMVGELFFGEGSRLTVL.

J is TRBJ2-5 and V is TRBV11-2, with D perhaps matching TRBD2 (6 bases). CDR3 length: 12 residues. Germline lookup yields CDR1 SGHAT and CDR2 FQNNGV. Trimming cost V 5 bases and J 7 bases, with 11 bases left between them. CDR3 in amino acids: CASSPGEVTQYF. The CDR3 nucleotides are TGTGCCAGCAGCCCCGGGGAGGTGACCCAGTACTTC.

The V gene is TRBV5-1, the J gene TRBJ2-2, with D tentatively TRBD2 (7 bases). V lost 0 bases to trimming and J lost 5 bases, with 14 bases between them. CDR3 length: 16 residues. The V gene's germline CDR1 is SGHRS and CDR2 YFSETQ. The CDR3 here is CASSLGLAQGTGELFF. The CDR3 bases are TGCGCCAGCAGCTTGGGACTAGCCCAGGGGACCGGGGAGCTGTTTTTT.

In DNA, the CDR3 is TGTGCCAGCAGTGAAGCAGGGGAGGGTGAACAGTACGTC. It translates to CASSEAGEGEQYV. This chain connects TRBV6-1 to TRBJ2-7, with 7 bases that match TRBD2. V shed 0 bases, J shed 10 bases, and the junction held 6 bases outside the gene matches. Germline CDR1 reads MNHNS; CDR2 reads SASEGT. The CDR3 length is 13 residues.

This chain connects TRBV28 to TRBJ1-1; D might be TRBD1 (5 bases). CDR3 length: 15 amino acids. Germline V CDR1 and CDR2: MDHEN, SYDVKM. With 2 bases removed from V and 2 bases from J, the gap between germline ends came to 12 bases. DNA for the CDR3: TGTGCCAGCAGTTTAAGGGGATCGCGAAACACTGAAGCTTTCTTT. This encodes CASSLRGSRNTEAFF. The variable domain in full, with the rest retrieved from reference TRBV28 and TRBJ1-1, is DVKVTQSSRYLVKRTGEKVFLECVQDMDHENMFWYRQDPGLGLRLIYFSYDVKMKEKGDIPEGYSVSREKKERFSLILESASTNQTSMYLCASSLRGSRNTEAFFGQGTRLTVV.

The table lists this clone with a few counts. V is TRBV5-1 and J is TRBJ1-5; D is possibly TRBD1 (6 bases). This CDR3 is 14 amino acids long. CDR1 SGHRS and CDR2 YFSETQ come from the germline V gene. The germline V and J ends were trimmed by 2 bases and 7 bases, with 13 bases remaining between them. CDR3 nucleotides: TGCGCCAGCAGCTTAGGGGGGGCGGGACAGCCCCAGCATTTT. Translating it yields CASSLGGAGQPQHF.

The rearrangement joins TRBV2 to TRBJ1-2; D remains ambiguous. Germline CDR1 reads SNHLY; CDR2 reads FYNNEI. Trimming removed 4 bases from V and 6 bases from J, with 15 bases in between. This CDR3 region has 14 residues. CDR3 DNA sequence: TGTGCCAGCAGTGCCGGGGAGTGGATGGATGGCTACACCTTC. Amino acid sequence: CASSAGEWMDGYTF.

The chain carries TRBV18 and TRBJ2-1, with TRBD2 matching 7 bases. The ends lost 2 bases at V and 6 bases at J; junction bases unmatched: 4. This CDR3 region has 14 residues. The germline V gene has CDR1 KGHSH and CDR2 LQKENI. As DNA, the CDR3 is TGTGCCAGCTCACCAGGCGGGGGAGGCAATGAGCAGTTCTTC. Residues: CASSPGGGGNEQFF.

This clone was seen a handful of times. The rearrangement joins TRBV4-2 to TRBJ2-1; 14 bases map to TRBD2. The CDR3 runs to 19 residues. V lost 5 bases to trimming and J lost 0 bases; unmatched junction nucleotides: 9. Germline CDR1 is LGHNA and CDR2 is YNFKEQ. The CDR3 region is CASSSTGLAGGSSYNEQFF. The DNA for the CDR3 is TGTGCCAGCAGCTCCACAGGACTAGCGGGGGGCTCCTCCTACAATGAGCAGTTCTTC.

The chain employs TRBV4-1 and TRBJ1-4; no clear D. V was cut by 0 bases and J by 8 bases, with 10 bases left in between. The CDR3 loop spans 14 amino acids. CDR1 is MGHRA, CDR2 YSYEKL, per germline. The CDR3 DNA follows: TGCGCCAGCAGCCAAGAGACTCGACCAGAAAAACTGTTTTTT. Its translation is CASSQETRPEKLFF.

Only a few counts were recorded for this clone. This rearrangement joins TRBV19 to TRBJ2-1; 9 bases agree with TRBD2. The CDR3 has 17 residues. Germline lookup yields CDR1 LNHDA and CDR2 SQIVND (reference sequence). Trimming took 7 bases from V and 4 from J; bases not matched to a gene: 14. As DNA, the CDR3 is TGTGCCAGTACCAAGACCGCCGGGACTAGCAGATACAATGAGCAGTTCTTC. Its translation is CASTKTAGTSRYNEQFF.

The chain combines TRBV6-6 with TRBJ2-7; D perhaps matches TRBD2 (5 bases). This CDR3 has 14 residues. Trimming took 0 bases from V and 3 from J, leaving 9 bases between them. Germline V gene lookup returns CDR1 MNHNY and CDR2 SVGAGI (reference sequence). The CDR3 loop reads CASSYSRVYYEQYV. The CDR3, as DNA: TGTGCCAGCAGTTACTCGAGGGTTTACTACGAGCAGTACGTC.

CDR3 in DNA: TGTGCCAGCAGCTTGGCCGGGACAGCTCCTAACGAGCAGTACGTC. This codes for CASSLAGTAPNEQYV. J is TRBJ2-7 and V is TRBV5-5; TRBD1 aligns across 7 bases. Germline lookup yields CDR1 SGHKS and CDR2 YYEKEE (reference sequence). The junction had 8 bases not matched to a gene; V was cut back by 0 bases and J by 5 bases. The CDR3 is 15 amino acids.